The 17 T cell receptor beta chains below come from one sample, sequenced in a study of blood T cell repertoires in COVID-19. Using immunoSEQ multiplex PCR, the repertoire was profiled, and TCRdb retains in-frame clones only, with some absent. The sample records 130,000 to 150,000 clones, around 82% being singletons. Material for sequencing was peripheral blood. These receptors all come from a man in his fifties or sixties with active or convalescent COVID-19.

This chain uses TRBV7-2 with TRBJ2-2; 9 bases map to TRBD1. The germline V gene encodes CDR1 SGHTA and CDR2 FQGNSA. V lost 3 bases and J lost 2; bases outside the gene matches: 4. This CDR3 is 16 amino acids long. The CDR3 DNA reads as TGTGCCAGCAGCTTTACAGGGGGCCTCAACACCGGGGAGCTGTTTTTT. It is translated as CASSFTGGLNTGELFF.

The chain recombines TRBV19 with TRBJ2-1; D possibly corresponds to TRBD1 (6 bases). V lost 8 bases and J lost 0, with 11 bases in between. The CDR3 loop spans 14 amino acids. Looked up from germline, CDR1 is LNHDA and CDR2 is SQIVND (reference sequence). The CDR3 DNA reads as TGTGCCAGTCACAGGGCTAGCTCCTACAATGAGCAGTTCTTC. Translation: CASHRASSYNEQFF. Complete variable domain (other parts from reference TRBV19 and TRBJ2-1): DGGITQSPKYLFRKEGQNVTLSCEQNLNHDAMYWYRQDPGQGLRLIYYSQIVNDFQKGDIAEGYSVSREKKESFPLTVTSAQKNPTAFYLCASHRASSYNEQFFGPGTRLTVL.

This clone was detected only once. The chain joins TRBV2 to TRBJ1-3; TRBD1 might be the D (6 bases). CDR1 SNHLY and CDR2 FYNNEI come from the germline V gene. This CDR3 has 13 residues. Trimming took off 6 bases at V and 4 bases at J, with 10 bases between the two ends. The CDR3 here is CASRPGTGNTIYF. The CDR3 coding sequence is TGTGCCAGCAGACCAGGGACAGGAAACACCATATATTTT.

The V call is TRBV9, the J call TRBJ2-2, with 14 positions matching TRBD2. V lost 4 bases and J lost 2; bases outside the gene matches: 7. CDR1 SGDLS and CDR2 YYNGEE come from the germline V gene. The CDR3 sequence is 18 residues long. The CDR3 region is CASSSEGLAGANTGELFF. The DNA of the CDR3 is TGTGCCAGCAGCTCAGAGGGACTAGCGGGAGCAAACACCGGGGAGCTGTTTTTT.

The genes are TRBV3-1 (or the pseudogene TRBV3-2) and TRBJ2-2; TRBD2 is a possible D gene (6 bases). Germline assignment: CDR1 LGHDT and CDR2 YNNKEL (reference sequence). CDR3 length equals 13 residues. Trimming removed 7 bases from V and 7 bases from J, with 13 bases in between. Here the CDR3 reads CASISSGDGELFF. The CDR3 DNA sequence: TGTGCCAGCATCTCCTCGGGAGACGGGGAGCTGTTTTTT.

With respect to this clone: The germline gene is not matched at one end of the junction; a read error may be the cause. V usage is TRBV5-1 and J usage is TRBJ2-7; 8 bases map to TRBD2. The CDR3 length is 15 residues. CDR1 and CDR2 from the germline V gene are SGHRS and YFSETQ. This CDR3 is CASSAVAGNSHEQYF. The DNA for the CDR3 is TGCGCCAGCAGCGCAGTAGCGGGAAACTCCCACGAGCAGTACTTC.

The gene calls are TRBV7-2 and TRBJ1-2, with TRBD1 as a possible D gene (6 bases). The CDR3 length is 13 residues. Trimming pared 1 base from V and 8 bases from J, leaving 11 bases between. Germline V lookup: CDR1 SGHTA, CDR2 FQGNSA. The DNA of the CDR3 is TGTGCCAGCAGCTTAGGGGGGCCCCTGGGCTACACCTTC. Translation gives CASSLGGPLGYTF.

This clone was observed many times. V is TRBV27 and J is TRBJ2-1; 8 bases are a match to TRBD2. The CDR3 is 14 amino acids. CDR1 is MNHEY and CDR2 is SMNVEV in the germline V gene (reference sequence). The V segment lost 3 bases and the J segment 6 bases; nucleotides outside the gene matches: 4. The CDR3 DNA reads TGTGCCAGCAGTTTCGAGCGGGAGTCCAATGAGCAGTTCTTC. Its translation: CASSFERESNEQFF.

The chain is built from TRBV9 and TRBJ2-1, with 12 nucleotides matching TRBD2. Germline-derived CDR1 and CDR2 are SGDLS and YYNGEE. CDR3 length equals 16 residues. J was trimmed by 9 bases and V by 5 bases; bases with no gene match: 12. CDR3 DNA: TGTGCCAGCAGTCTAGCGGGAGGGGTCCCTACAGGTGAGCAGTTCTTC. Encoded protein: CASSLAGGVPTGEQFF. Using reference TRBV9 and TRBJ2-1 for the parts outside the CDR3, the full variable domain is DSGVTQTPKHLITATGQRVTLRCSPRSGDLSVYWYQQSLDQGLQFLIQYYNGEERAKGNILERFSAQQFPDLHSELNLSSLELGDSALYFCASSLAGGVPTGEQFFGPGTRLTVL.

The rearrangement links TRBV6-5 to TRBJ2-5; no reliable D call. Germline assignment: CDR1 MNHEY and CDR2 SVGAGI. The CDR3 contains 14 residues. V dropped 6 bases and J dropped 5 bases, with 16 bases sitting between them. The CDR3 protein is CASSRSVALETQYF. DNA of the CDR3: TGTGCCAGCAGCCGCTCGGTAGCTTTGGAGACCCAGTACTTC.

V gene TRBV7-2 combines with J gene TRBJ1-5; 7 bases align to TRBD1. J was trimmed by 4 bases and V by 1 base; bases with no gene match: 4. Germline CDR1 is SGHTA and CDR2 is FQGNSA. The CDR3 consists of 15 residues. The CDR3 loop is CASSLGVTGNQPQHF. The CDR3 DNA is TGTGCCAGCAGCTTAGGCGTGACAGGGAATCAGCCCCAGCATTTT.

This clone appeared a few times. J is TRBJ2-3 and V is TRBV29-1, with 7 bases matching TRBD1. This CDR3 is 14 amino acids long. Germline-derived CDR1 and CDR2 are SQVTM and ANQGSEA. The J segment lost 5 bases and the V segment lost 7 bases, leaving 12 bases of the junction unmatched. This chain's CDR3 is CSAAGTANIDTQYF. As DNA, the CDR3 is TGCAGCGCCGCCGGGACAGCAAATATAGATACGCAGTATTTT.

The CDR3 here is CASSRRLTGGYDGYTF. DNA for the CDR3: TGCGCCAGCAGCCGAAGGCTCACAGGGGGGTATGATGGCTACACCTTC. J is TRBJ1-2 and V is TRBV4-3, with TRBD1 identical over 8 bases. V gave up 4 bases and J gave up 6 bases; unmatched junction bases: 13. The CDR3 is 16 residues long. Germline V gene lookup returns CDR1 LGHNA and CDR2 YSLEER.

The genes are TRBV19 and TRBJ1-5; D may be TRBD1 (6 bases). Germline-derived CDR1 and CDR2 are LNHDA and SQIVND (reference sequence). V shed 6 bases and J shed 1 base, with 13 bases lying between them. The CDR3 runs to 15 residues. CDR3 coding DNA: TGTGCCAGTAGGGTACGGGGGGCGAGCAATCAGCCCCAGCATTTT. It specifies CASRVRGASNQPQHF.

The chain couples TRBV18 to TRBJ1-5; no firm D call. Germline V gives CDR1 KGHSH, CDR2 LQKENI. V lost 1 base, J lost 8 bases, and 9 bases lay in between. CDR3 length: 13 residues. The CDR3 protein is CASSPQKAEPQHF. CDR3 sequence (DNA): TGTGCCAGCTCACCACAAAAGGCGGAGCCCCAGCATTTT. The whole variable domain, remainder taken from reference TRBV18 and TRBJ1-5, is NAGVMQNPRHLVRRRGQEARLRCSPMKGHSHVYWYRQLPEEGLKFMVYLQKENIIDESGMPKERFSAEFPKEGPSILRIQQVVRGDSAAYFCASSPQKAEPQHFGDGTRLSIL.

This chain uses TRBV27 with TRBJ2-7; TRBD2 matches at 8 bases. This CDR3 region has 15 residues. Germline assignment: CDR1 MNHEY and CDR2 SMNVEV (reference sequence). The V gene end was trimmed by 2 bases and the J gene end by 0 bases; junction bases not matched to a gene: 3. The CDR3 DNA reads TGTGCCAGCAGTTTAAGTAGCGGGGTCTCCTACGAGCAGTACTTC. The encoded protein is CASSLSSGVSYEQYF.

The chain carries TRBV18 and TRBJ2-1; maybe TRBD2 (6 bases). The CDR3 has 15 residues. Deletions cut 5 bases from V and 2 bases from J, with 13 bases between. Germline assignment: CDR1 KGHSH and CDR2 LQKENI. The CDR3 is CASSAGTPPYNEQFF. The CDR3 region has the DNA TGTGCCAGCTCAGCCGGGACTCCCCCCTACAATGAGCAGTTCTTC. Variable domain in full (rest from reference TRBV18 and TRBJ2-1): NAGVMQNPRHLVRRRGQEARLRCSPMKGHSHVYWYRQLPEEGLKFMVYLQKENIIDESGMPKERFSAEFPKEGPSILRIQQVVRGDSAAYFCASSAGTPPYNEQFFGPGTRLTVL.